The 21 T cell receptor beta chains given below trace back to one sample, sequenced in a study of CD8 T cells in ankylosing spondylitis. Study-wide findings and caveats: Apparently characteristic of ankylosing spondylitis blood was a TCR beta motif (roughly eight highly homologous variants).

Their antigens are not known. MiXCR, run by TCRdb on the 5' RACE reads, gives a single entry per CDR3 protein. Altogether roughly 670,000 distinct CDR3 sequences are present, 15% to 20% being singletons, with the ten largest covering around a fifth. The sample was blood, either unsorted or a sorted T cell fraction (not recorded which). These TCRs come from a male donor with ankylosing spondylitis.

This clonotype has more than one count but fewer than ten. The rearrangement links TRBV5-1 to TRBJ2-3; TRBD2 matches at 7 bases. The germline CDR1 and CDR2 sequences are SGHRS and YFSETQ. This CDR3 has 17 amino acids. J lost 3 bases, V lost 2 bases, and 12 bases had no gene match. The CDR3 sequence is CASSLHPASGITDTQYF. The CDR3 DNA reads as TGCGCCAGCAGCTTACACCCAGCCAGCGGGATAACAGATACGCAGTATTTT.

The chain has TRBV7-2 and TRBJ1-1; tentative D call: TRBD1 (6 bases). The V and J ends lost 3 bases and 5 bases respectively, with 10 bases between them. The CDR3 has 13 residues. In germline, CDR1 is SGHTA, CDR2 FQGNSA. The CDR3 reads CASSLGTITEAFF. CDR3 sequence (DNA): TGTGCCAGCAGCTTGGGGACAATTACTGAAGCTTTCTTT.

This sequence joins TRBV2 and TRBJ2-1, with unresolved D. This CDR3 is 11 amino acids long. V lost 7 bases to trimming and J lost 10 bases, with 11 bases between them. CDR1 is SNHLY, CDR2 FYNNEI, per germline. The CDR3 loop is CASMYAEEQFF. CDR3 nucleotides: TGTGCCAGCATGTATGCGGAGGAGCAGTTCTTC.

In this sample, this clonotype turned up a few times. The rearrangement uses TRBV29-1 and TRBJ2-1; TRBD1 agrees at 9 bases. There are 13 residues in the CDR3. Germline assignment: CDR1 SQVTM and CDR2 ANQGSEA. Germline trimming cut 2 bases from V and 8 bases from J; bases unmatched to any gene: 4. CDR3 protein: CSVEFTGGYEQFF. The DNA for the CDR3 is TGCAGCGTTGAATTTACAGGGGGCTATGAGCAGTTCTTC.

The V gene is TRBV3-1, the J gene TRBJ2-7, with D uncertain. Trimming cost V 3 bases and J 0 bases, with 6 bases left between them. Germline V gene sequence: CDR1 LGHDT, CDR2 YNNKEL (reference sequence). There are 13 residues in the CDR3. CDR3 sequence: CASSQSASYEQYF. CDR3 DNA: TGTGCCAGCAGCCAGAGCGCCTCCTACGAGCAGTACTTC.

This chain uses TRBV20-1 with TRBJ2-3, with D possibly called TRBD1 or TRBD2 (6 bases each). CDR3 size: 15 residues. The ends were cut back, 3 bases at V and 2 bases at J, with 15 bases in the middle. Germline CDR1 DFQATT, CDR2 SNEGSKA (reference sequence). DNA of the CDR3: TGCAGTGCTAGGCCCCCGGGGGCCCCCACAGATACGCAGTATTTT. It specifies CSARPPGAPTDTQYF.

This clonotype was seen once. The chain links TRBV11-2 to TRBJ2-2; unclear D gene. Germline V gene lookup returns CDR1 SGHAT and CDR2 FQNNGV. The V end was cut by 1 base, the J end by 4 bases, with 10 bases between. The CDR3 is 15 residues long. The CDR3 here is CASSLGSVSTGELFF. The CDR3 bases are TGTGCCAGCAGCTTAGGGTCGGTCTCCACCGGGGAGCTGTTTTTT.

The V gene is TRBV30, the J gene TRBJ1-6; the D gene is possibly TRBD1 (5 bases). The CDR3 runs to 12 residues. V lost 1 base and J lost 8, with 6 bases in between. Looked up from germline, CDR1 is GTSNPN and CDR2 is SVGIG (reference sequence). The CDR3 DNA reads as TGTGCCTGGAGTGACAGGTATTCACCCCTCCACTTT. This encodes CAWSDRYSPLHF.

J is TRBJ2-1 and V is TRBV5-1; D possibly matches TRBD1 or TRBD2 (5 bases each). V lost 0 bases to trimming and J lost 5 bases, with 9 bases between them. The CDR3 sequence is 14 residues long. Germline CDR1 and CDR2: SGHRS and YFSETQ. The DNA of the CDR3 is TGCGCCAGCAGCTTGGTTGGGACGAACAATGAGCAGTTCTTC. It encodes CASSLVGTNNEQFF.

The genes are TRBV5-1 and TRBJ2-2; 9 nucleotides align to TRBD2. The J segment lost 0 bases and the V segment lost 1 base, leaving 4 bases of the junction unmatched. The germline gives CDR1 SGHRS, CDR2 YFSETQ. CDR3 size: 17 residues. The CDR3 reads CASSLWASGANTGELFF. The CDR3 DNA reads as TGCGCCAGCAGCTTGTGGGCTAGCGGGGCGAACACCGGGGAGCTGTTTTTT.

At least ten counts were recorded for this clonotype. The CDR3 nucleotides are TGCAGCGTGACGACAGGGTTGAACACTGAAGCTTTCTTT. This codes for CSVTTGLNTEAFF. The genes are TRBV29-1 and TRBJ1-1, with 7 bases identical to TRBD1. Per germline, CDR1 SQVTM and CDR2 ANQGSEA. With 6 bases clipped from V and 0 bases from J, the junction kept 4 bases outside the gene matches. The CDR3 contains 13 residues.

The chain is built from TRBV3-1 and TRBJ2-1; D gene unclear. Germline V gene sequence: CDR1 LGHDT, CDR2 YNNKEL (reference sequence). V shed 0 bases and J shed 1 base, with 7 bases lying between them. The CDR3 extends over 15 amino acids. The CDR3 DNA sequence: TGTGCCAGCAGCCAAGAGGAGTGGTCCTACAATGAGCAGTTCTTC. Translating it yields CASSQEEWSYNEQFF.

This clonotype was seen only a few times. This chain uses TRBV7-9 with TRBJ1-1; no reliable D call. The CDR3 runs 17 residues. Germline CDR1 SEHNR, CDR2 FQNEAQ (reference sequence). Trimming stripped 5 bases from V and 5 bases from J, with 24 bases between. CDR3 nucleotides: TGTGCCAGCAGCATGGAACCTAGGGATCCTCTAGTGACTGAAGCTTTCTTT. Translation gives CASSMEPRDPLVTEAFF.

The V and J genes are TRBV27 and TRBJ1-2; 7 bases match TRBD1. V trimming: 4 bases; J trimming: 4 bases; junction bases outside the gene matches: 12. Germline loops: CDR1 MNHEY, CDR2 SMNVEV (reference sequence). The CDR3 is 16 residues long. The CDR3 DNA reads TGTGCCAGCAGTTCTCTCACAGGGGAGGGCCTCTATGGCTACACCTTC. Translation: CASSSLTGEGLYGYTF.

This clonotype was observed a few times. The V call is TRBV20-1, the J call TRBJ2-3; the match to TRBD2 covers 11 bases. The germline V gene has CDR1 DFQATT and CDR2 SNEGSKA (reference sequence). The length of the CDR3 is 16 residues. V lost 5 bases to trimming and J lost 5 bases; unmatched junction nucleotides: 12. CDR3: CSAAKTSGAVGDTQYF. In DNA, the CDR3 is TGCAGTGCTGCGAAGACTAGCGGGGCAGTTGGAGATACGCAGTATTTT.

This chain links TRBV5-1 with TRBJ1-4; D is unresolved. Germline V CDR1 and CDR2: SGHRS, YFSETQ. V was shortened by 0 bases and J by 11 bases, with 11 bases between the two germline ends. The CDR3 is made up of 13 amino acids. CDR3 DNA sequence: TGCGCCAGCAGCTTGGACGGCGAGGAGAAACTGTTTTTT. This codes for CASSLDGEEKLFF.

This clonotype was seen only a few times. This chain links TRBV7-9 with TRBJ2-1; 8 bases map to TRBD2. The junction had 8 bases not matched to a gene; V was cut back by 3 bases and J by 7 bases. The length of the CDR3 is 15 residues. In germline, CDR1 is SEHNR, CDR2 FQNEAQ (reference sequence). Here the CDR3 reads CASSFGSGSLNEQFF. As DNA, the CDR3 is TGTGCCAGCAGCTTCGGAAGCGGGAGTCTAAATGAGCAGTTCTTC.

The V and J genes are TRBV2 and TRBJ1-4; 8 nucleotides line up with TRBD1. The germline CDR1 and CDR2 sequences are SNHLY and FYNNEI. The CDR3 is 17 amino acids. J lost 6 bases, V lost 6 bases, and 15 bases had no gene match. This chain's CDR3 is CASRPGVGTGLDEKLFF. The DNA for the CDR3 is TGTGCCAGCAGGCCTGGGGTCGGGACAGGACTTGATGAAAAACTGTTTTTT.

The chain recombines TRBV10-3 with TRBJ2-1; D gene uncertain. V lost 4 bases and J 6 bases, leaving 7 bases between the germline ends. This CDR3 spans 12 amino acids. Per the germline V gene, CDR1 is ENHRY and CDR2 is SYGVKD. The CDR3 DNA reads as TGTGCCATCAGTGCCAGCAGCAATGAGCAGTTCTTC. Its translation: CAISASSNEQFF.

CDR3 in DNA: TGCGCCAGCAGTCCCCCACCGGGACTCTCCTACAATGAGCAGTTCTTC. Its translation is CASSPPPGLSYNEQFF. V and J are TRBV23-1 and TRBJ2-1, with a tentative D call TRBD2 (6 bases). TRBV23-1 is placed among ORFs of uncertain function. CDR3 length equals 16 residues. Trimming removed 4 bases from V and 0 bases from J, with 13 bases in between.

This clonotype was detected only a few times. The CDR3 loop reads CASCRFGATNQPQHF. DNA for the CDR3: TGTGCCAGTTGTAGGTTTGGGGCGACCAATCAGCCCCAGCATTTT. The gene calls are TRBV12-3 or TRBV12-4 and TRBJ1-5; D possibly corresponds to TRBD1 (5 bases). Trimming shortened V by 9 bases and J by 3 bases, and 18 bases separated the two germline ends. The CDR3 extends over 15 amino acids.